This T cell receptor (beta chain) came from a study of control samples from healthy donors and cancer patients (dated by TCRdb to the early 2020s). The library was prepared using the immunoSEQ multiplex PCR assay. TCRdb retrieved this table from immuneACCESS and kept in-frame rearrangements only. Not all clones are present; in checked studies, unresolved V genes account for under half, and no reason is known for the remainder. The sample profile shows some 11,000 clones; 94% of them were found once. The ten top clones hold roughly a quarter of the sample. Worth noting for this clone: The antigen this receptor binds is unknown. Base qualities are missing; no much larger clone stands one base away.

The TCR originated in a man between 65 and 85 years old with head and neck cancer. The material sequenced was PBMCs.

The CDR3 protein is CAIRLAGTYEQYF. The nucleotide sequence reads TGTGCCATCAGGCTAGCGGGAACCTACGAGCAGTACTTC. The V and J genes are TRBV10-3 and TRBJ2-7, with 9 bases aligning to TRBD2. Trimming leaves V shorter by 6 bases and J shorter by 2 bases, with the junction holding 2 bases beyond the gene matches. The germline V gene provides CDR1 ENHRY and CDR2 SYGVKD. From its cysteine to its phenylalanine, the CDR3 spans 13 amino acids. The CDR3 DNA has 39 bases and is translated from base 1.